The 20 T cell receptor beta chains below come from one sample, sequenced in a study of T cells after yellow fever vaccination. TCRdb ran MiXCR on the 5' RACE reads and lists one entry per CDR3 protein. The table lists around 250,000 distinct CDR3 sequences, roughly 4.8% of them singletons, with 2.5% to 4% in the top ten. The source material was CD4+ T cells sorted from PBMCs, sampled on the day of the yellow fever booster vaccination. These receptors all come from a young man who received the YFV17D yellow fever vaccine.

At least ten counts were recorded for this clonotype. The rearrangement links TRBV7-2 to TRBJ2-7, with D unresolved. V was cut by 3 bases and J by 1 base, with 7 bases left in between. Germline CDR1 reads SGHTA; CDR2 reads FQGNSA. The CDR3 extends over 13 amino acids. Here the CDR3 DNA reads TGTGCCAGCAGCTTGTACCAGTCCTACGAGCAGTACTTC. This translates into CASSLYQSYEQYF.

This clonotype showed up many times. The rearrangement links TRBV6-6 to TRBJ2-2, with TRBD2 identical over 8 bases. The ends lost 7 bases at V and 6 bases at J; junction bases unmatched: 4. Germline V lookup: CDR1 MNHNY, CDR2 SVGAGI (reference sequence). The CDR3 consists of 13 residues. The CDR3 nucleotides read TGTGCCAGCACCCACGGGGGGGCCGGGGAGCTGTTTTTT. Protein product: CASTHGGAGELFF.

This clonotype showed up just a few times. The CDR3 sequence: CASSLGRPGVSSYNEQFF. In DNA, the CDR3 is TGTGCCAGCAGCTTAGGGAGGCCAGGGGTCAGCTCCTACAATGAGCAGTTCTTC. The V and J genes are TRBV7-8 and TRBJ2-1, with a tentative D call TRBD1 (6 bases). The V gene's germline CDR1 is SGHVS and CDR2 FQNEAQ. The CDR3 is made up of 18 amino acids. Trimming pared 1 base from V and 0 bases from J, leaving 16 bases between.

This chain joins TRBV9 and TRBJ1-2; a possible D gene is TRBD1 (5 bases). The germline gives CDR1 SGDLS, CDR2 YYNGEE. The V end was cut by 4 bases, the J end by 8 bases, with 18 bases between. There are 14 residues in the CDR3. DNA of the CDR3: TGTGCCAGCAGCCTACTTGGGGGGTCGGAAGGCTACACCTTC. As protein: CASSLLGGSEGYTF.

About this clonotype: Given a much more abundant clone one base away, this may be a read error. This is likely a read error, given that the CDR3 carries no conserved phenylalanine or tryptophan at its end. The CDR3 DNA is TGTGCCAGCAGTTACGCGACAGGGGGCCGGGAGACCCAGTACTTG. Translated: CASSYATGGRETQYL. The V gene is TRBV6-5, the J gene TRBJ2-5; 10 bases are a match to TRBD1. The CDR3 spans 15 residues. Germline V gene lookup returns CDR1 MNHEY and CDR2 SVGAGI. Trimming cost V 2 bases and J 5 bases; bases outside gene matches: 5.

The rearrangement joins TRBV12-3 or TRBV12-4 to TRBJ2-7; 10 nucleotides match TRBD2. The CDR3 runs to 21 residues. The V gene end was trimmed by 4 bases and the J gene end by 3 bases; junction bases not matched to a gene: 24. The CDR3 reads CASSSPFLAGVISRENYEQYV. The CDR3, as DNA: TGTGCCAGCAGTTCCCCCTTCCTAGCGGGGGTTATCTCCCGCGAGAACTACGAGCAGTACGTC.

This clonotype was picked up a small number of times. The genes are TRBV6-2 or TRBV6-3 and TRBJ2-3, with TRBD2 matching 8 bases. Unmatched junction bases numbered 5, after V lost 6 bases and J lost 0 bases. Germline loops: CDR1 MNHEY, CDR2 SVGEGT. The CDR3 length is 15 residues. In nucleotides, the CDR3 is TGTGCCAGCAGCTTAGCGGGGTCTAGCACAGATACGCAGTATTTT. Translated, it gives CASSLAGSSTDTQYF.

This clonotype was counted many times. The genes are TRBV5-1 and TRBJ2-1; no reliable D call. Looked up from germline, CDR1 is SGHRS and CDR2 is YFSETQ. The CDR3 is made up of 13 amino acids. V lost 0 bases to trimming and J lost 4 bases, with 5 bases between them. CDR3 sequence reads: CASSLENYNEQFF. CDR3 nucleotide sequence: TGCGCCAGCAGCTTGGAAAATTACAATGAGCAGTTCTTC.

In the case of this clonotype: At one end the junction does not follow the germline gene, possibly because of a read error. Here the CDR3 reads CTSSLSLGTVYTEAFF. The DNA of the CDR3 is TGTACCAGCAGTTTAAGCTTAGGGACAGTCTACACTGAAGCTTTCTTT. The gene calls are TRBV28 and TRBJ1-1, with 7 bases that match TRBD1. The CDR3 has 16 residues. CDR1 is MDHEN, CDR2 SYDVKM, per germline.

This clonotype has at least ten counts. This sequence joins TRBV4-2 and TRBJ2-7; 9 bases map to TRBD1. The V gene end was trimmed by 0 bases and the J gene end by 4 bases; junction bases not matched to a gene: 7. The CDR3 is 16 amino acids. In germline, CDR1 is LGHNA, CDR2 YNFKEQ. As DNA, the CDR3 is TGTGCCAGCAGCCAAGAAGGGGGGACAGGGTCGTACGAGCAGTACTTC. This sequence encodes CASSQEGGTGSYEQYF.

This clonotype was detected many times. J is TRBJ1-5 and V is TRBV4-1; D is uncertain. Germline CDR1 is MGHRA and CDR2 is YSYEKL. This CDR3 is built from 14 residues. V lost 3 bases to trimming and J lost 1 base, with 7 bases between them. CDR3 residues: CASSQGRSNQPQHF. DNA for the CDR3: TGCGCCAGCAGCCAGGGTCGGAGCAATCAGCCCCAGCATTTT.

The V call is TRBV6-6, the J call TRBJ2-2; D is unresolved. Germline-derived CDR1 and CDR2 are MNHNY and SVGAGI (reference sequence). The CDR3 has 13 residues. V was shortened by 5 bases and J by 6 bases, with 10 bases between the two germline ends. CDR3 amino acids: CASSPTYPGELFF. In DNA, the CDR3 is TGTGCCAGCAGTCCCACCTACCCCGGGGAGCTGTTTTTT.

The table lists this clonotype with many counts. CDR3 sequence: CASSLASTHTDTQYF. CDR3 in DNA: TGTGCCAGCAGCTTGGCGTCTACCCACACAGATACGCAGTATTTT. The chain has TRBV5-4 and TRBJ2-3; D is uncertain. Trimming cost V 0 bases and J 2 bases, with 10 bases left between them. Germline V gives CDR1 SGHNT, CDR2 YYREEE (reference sequence). The CDR3 is 15 amino acids.

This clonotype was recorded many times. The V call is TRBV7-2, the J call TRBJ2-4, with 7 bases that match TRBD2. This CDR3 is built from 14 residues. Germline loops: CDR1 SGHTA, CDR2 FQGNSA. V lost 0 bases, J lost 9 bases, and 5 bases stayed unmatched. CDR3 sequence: CASSLAGAGSIQYF. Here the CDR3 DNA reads TGTGCCAGCAGCTTAGCGGGAGCGGGGTCCATTCAGTACTTC.

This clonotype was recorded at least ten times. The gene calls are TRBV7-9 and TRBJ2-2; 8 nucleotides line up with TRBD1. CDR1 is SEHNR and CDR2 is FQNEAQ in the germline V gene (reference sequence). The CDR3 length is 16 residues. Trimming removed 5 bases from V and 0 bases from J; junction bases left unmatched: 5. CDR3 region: CASSPDRGTNTGELFF. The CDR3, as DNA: TGTGCCAGCAGCCCTGACAGGGGCACGAACACCGGGGAGCTGTTTTTT. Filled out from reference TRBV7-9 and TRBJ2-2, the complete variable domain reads DTGVSQNPRHKITKRGQNVTFRCDPISEHNRLYWYRQTLGQGPEFLTYFQNEAQLEKSRLLSDRFSAERPKGSFSTLEIQRTEQGDSAMYLCASSPDRGTNTGELFFGEGSRLTVL.

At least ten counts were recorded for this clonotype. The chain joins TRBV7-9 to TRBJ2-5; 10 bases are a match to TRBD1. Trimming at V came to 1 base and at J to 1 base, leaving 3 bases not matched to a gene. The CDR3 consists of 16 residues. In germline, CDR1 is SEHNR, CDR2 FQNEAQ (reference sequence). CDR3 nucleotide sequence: TGTGCCAGCAGCTTAGGGGACAGGGGTCCCCAAGAGACCCAGTACTTC. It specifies CASSLGDRGPQETQYF.

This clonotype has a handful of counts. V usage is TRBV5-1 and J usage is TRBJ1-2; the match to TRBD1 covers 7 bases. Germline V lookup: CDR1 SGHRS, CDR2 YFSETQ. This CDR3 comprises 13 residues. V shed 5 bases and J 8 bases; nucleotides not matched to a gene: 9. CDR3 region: CASSLQGEYGYTF. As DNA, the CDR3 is TGCGCCAGCAGTCTCCAGGGGGAATACGGCTACACCTTC.

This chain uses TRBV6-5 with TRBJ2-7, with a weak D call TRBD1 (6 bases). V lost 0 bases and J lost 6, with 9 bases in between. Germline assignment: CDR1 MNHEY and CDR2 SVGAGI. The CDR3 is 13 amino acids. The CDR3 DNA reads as TGTGCCAGCAGTTACTCGCAGGGGTTCGAGCAGTACGTC. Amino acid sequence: CASSYSQGFEQYV.

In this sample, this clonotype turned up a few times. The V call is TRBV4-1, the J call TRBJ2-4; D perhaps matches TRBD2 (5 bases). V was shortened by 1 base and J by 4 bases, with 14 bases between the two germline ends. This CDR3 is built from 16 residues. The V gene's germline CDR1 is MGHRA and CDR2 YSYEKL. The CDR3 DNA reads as TGCGCCAGCAGCCAAGGGAACACGGGGAGAAAAAACATTCAGTACTTC. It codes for CASSQGNTGRKNIQYF.

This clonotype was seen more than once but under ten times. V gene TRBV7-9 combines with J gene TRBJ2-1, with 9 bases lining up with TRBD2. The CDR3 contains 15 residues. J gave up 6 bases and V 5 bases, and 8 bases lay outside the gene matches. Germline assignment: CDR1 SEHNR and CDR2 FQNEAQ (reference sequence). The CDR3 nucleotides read TGTGCCAGCAGCACCCGCGGGGGGGCGGGCAATGAGCAGTTCTTC. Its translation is CASSTRGGAGNEQFF.